These T cell receptor beta chains were read from a single sample in a study of blood T cell repertoires in COVID-19. Assay: immunoSEQ multiplex PCR; the TCRdb copy retains only in-frame clones and omits some. Of around 220,000 clones in the sample, 90% were seen once. The sequenced sample consisted of PBMCs or T cells enriched from blood (not recorded which). Receptors were obtained from a man aged 30-40 years who had been exposed to COVID-19. Each CDR3 is given with its conserved first and last residue. Fields, in order: V gene, clone size, D gene, J gene, CDR3 protein, CDR3 DNA. A D gene is named only where the DNA matches it firmly. Clone size is not always given. Where it is, it says once, few, many or a class for expanded clones.

V: TRBV7-9; size: NA; D: NA; J: TRBJ1-2; CDR3: CASSLGHQGYGYTF; DNA: TGTGCCAGCAGCTTAGGCCACCAGGGCTATGGCTACACCTTC
V: TRBV6-4; size: NA; D: TRBD2; J: TRBJ2-2; CDR3: CASSDKGGGAFTGELFF; DNA: TGTGCCAGCAGTGACAAAGGCGGGGGGGCCTTCACCGGGGAGCTGTTTTTT
V: TRBV5-1; size: NA; D: NA; J: TRBJ2-1; CDR3: CASQIAGGSSYNEQFF; DNA: TGCGCCAGCCAAATCGCAGGTGGTAGCTCCTACAATGAGCAGTTCTTC
V: TRBV5-1; size: NA; D: NA; J: TRBJ1-3; CDR3: CASSLRSTNSGNTIYF; DNA: TGCGCCAGCAGTCTACGGAGTACTAACTCTGGAAACACCATATATTTT
V: TRBV6-5; size: NA; D: NA; J: TRBJ1-4; CDR3: CASSYTGSDNEKLFF; DNA: TGTGCCAGCAGTTACACGGGTTCAGATAATGAAAAACTGTTTTTT
V: TRBV18; size: NA; D: TRBD2; J: TRBJ2-3; CDR3: CASSPTSGESTDTQYF; DNA: TGTGCCAGCTCACCAACTAGCGGGGAGAGCACAGATACGCAGTATTTT
V: TRBV5-1; size: NA; D: TRBD2; J: TRBJ2-1; CDR3: CASSPWGTSGGNEQFF; DNA: TGCGCCAGCAGCCCCTGGGGTACTAGCGGGGGAAATGAGCAGTTCTTC
V: TRBV18; size: NA; D: NA; J: TRBJ1-2; CDR3: CASSPRTVDGYTF; DNA: TGTGCCAGCTCACCAAGGACTGTCGATGGCTACACCTTC
V: TRBV2; size: NA; D: TRBD1; J: TRBJ1-1; CDR3: CASSTTGGTEAFF; DNA: TGTGCCAGCAGCACTACAGGGGGCACTGAAGCTTTCTTT
V: TRBV15; size: NA; D: NA; J: TRBJ2-2; CDR3: CATNHDRLNTGELFF; DNA: TGTGCCACCAACCACGACAGGCTCAACACCGGGGAGCTGTTTTTT
V: TRBV7-9; size: once; D: TRBD1; J: TRBJ1-5; CDR3: CASSQTPGGPQPQHF; DNA: TGTGCCAGCAGCCAGACACCAGGGGGCCCTCAGCCCCAGCATTTT
V: TRBV3-1/TRBV3-2; size: NA; D: NA; J: TRBJ1-3; CDR3: CASSQESPGVSGNTIYF; DNA: TGTGCCAGCAGCCAAGAGTCCCCGGGGGTCTCTGGAAACACCATATATTTT